This entry lists 7 T cell receptor beta chains sequenced from one sample in a study of identical twins. Each CDR3 protein is one row after TCRdb ran MiXCR on the 5' RACE reads. The sample lists approximately 350,000 distinct CDR3 sequences, 9% to 15% occurring once. This sample was also put to use in a study of yellow fever vaccine responses in identical twins.

Sequenced: CD8+ T cells sorted from blood. Every receptor here comes from a woman younger than 35 in good health.

V usage is TRBV5-1 and J usage is TRBJ2-2; 7 positions match TRBD2. This CDR3 has 16 residues. With 0 bases clipped from V and 6 bases from J, the junction kept 8 bases outside the gene matches. Germline CDR1 SGHRS, CDR2 YFSETQ. In DNA, the CDR3 is TGCGCCAGCAGCTTGGTGGGCGGGAGACTCGCCGGGGAGCTGTTTTTT. Translation: CASSLVGGRLAGELFF.

The rearrangement joins TRBV6-5 to TRBJ1-1, with D possibly matching TRBD1 (5 bases). CDR1 and CDR2 (germline): MNHEY, SVGAGI. Trimming left V 3 bases short and J 6 bases short, with 14 bases between. The CDR3 contains 14 residues. The CDR3 nucleotides read TGTGCCAGCAGTTATTCCCCGGACAACCCTGAAGCTTTCTTT. It specifies CASSYSPDNPEAFF.

The chain combines TRBV6-2 or TRBV6-3 with TRBJ2-7; perhaps TRBD2 as D (6 bases). Germline values: CDR1 MNHEY, CDR2 SVGEGT. The CDR3 has 12 residues. Trimming cost V 5 bases and J 4 bases, with 9 bases left between them. CDR3 loop: CASSGGLYEQYV. The CDR3 DNA sequence: TGTGCCAGCAGTGGGGGACTGTACGAGCAGTACGTC.

The chain joins TRBV5-6 to TRBJ2-7, with D possibly matching TRBD1 (5 bases). There are 14 residues in the CDR3. The germline V and J ends were trimmed by 3 bases and 3 bases, with 13 bases remaining between them. Per germline, CDR1 SGHDT and CDR2 YYEEEE. CDR3 in amino acids: CASSSGAGFYEQYV. As DNA, the CDR3 is TGTGCCAGCAGCTCAGGCGCAGGGTTCTACGAGCAGTACGTC.

The rearrangement uses TRBV27 and TRBJ2-7; perhaps D is TRBD1 or TRBD2 (5 bases each). In germline, CDR1 is MNHEY, CDR2 SMNVEV (reference sequence). The germline V and J ends were trimmed by 4 bases and 7 bases, with 14 bases remaining between them. The CDR3 loop spans 13 amino acids. The CDR3 region has the DNA TGTGCCAGCAGTTCCGGGACCTGGGGGGAGCAGTACTTC. Amino acid sequence: CASSSGTWGEQYF.

About this clonotype itself: Compared with germline, one end of the junction differs, possibly owing to a read error. The rearrangement joins TRBV20-1 to TRBJ2-3; 11 bases align to TRBD2. The CDR3 consists of 17 residues. In germline, CDR1 is DFQATT, CDR2 SNEGSKA (reference sequence). The CDR3 DNA sequence: TGCTGTGCCAGAAAAGCCCTAGCGGGAGGATTAACAGATACGCAGTATTTT. The encoded protein is CCARKALAGGLTDTQYF.

The chain links TRBV28 to TRBJ2-2; 11 bases are a match to TRBD2. V trimming: 3 bases; J trimming: 0 bases; junction bases outside the gene matches: 3. Germline values: CDR1 MDHEN, CDR2 SYDVKM. The CDR3 has 17 residues. The CDR3 is CASSLLLAGANTGELFF. The CDR3 nucleotides are TGTGCCAGCAGTTTGTTACTAGCGGGAGCGAACACCGGGGAGCTGTTTTTT.